What follows describes a single T cell receptor (beta chain). Its antigen is undetermined. The data belong to a study of beta chain features in type 1 diabetes. Regarding the study as a whole: A pattern of fewer insertions and more deletions at VDJ junctions was seen in type 1 diabetes patients. Shortening of TCRB CDR3s, moderate but significant, appeared in all four CD4+ subsets of Type 1 diabetes patients.

Every bit of the isolated RNA underwent reverse transcription, so sequencing read expressed TCRB transcripts. Sequencing used immunoSEQ multiplex PCR; TCRdb keeps in-frame clones, though not all of them. The sample holds fewer than 450,000 clones, approximately 13% seen once. V lost 5 bases and J 0 bases, leaving 5 bases between the germline ends. Looked up from germline, CDR1 is SGHTA and CDR2 is FQGNSA. The CDR3 has 12 amino acids. The sample comprised naive CD4+ T cells from blood. V usage is TRBV7-2 and J usage is TRBJ2-7; D ambiguous. This TCR derives from a woman aged 18-29 years with type 1 diabetes. CDR3: CASSPRSYEQYF. CDR3 DNA: TGTGCCAGCAGCCCCCGCTCCTACGAGCAGTACTTC.